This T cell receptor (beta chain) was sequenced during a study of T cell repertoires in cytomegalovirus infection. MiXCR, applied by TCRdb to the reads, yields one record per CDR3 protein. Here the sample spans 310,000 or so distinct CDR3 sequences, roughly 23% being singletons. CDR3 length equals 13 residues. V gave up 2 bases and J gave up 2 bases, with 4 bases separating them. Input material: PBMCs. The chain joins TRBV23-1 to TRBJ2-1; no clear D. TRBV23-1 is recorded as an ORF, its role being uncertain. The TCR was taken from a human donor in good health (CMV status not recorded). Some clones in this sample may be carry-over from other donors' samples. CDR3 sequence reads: CASSQVTYNEQFF. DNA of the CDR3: TGCGCCAGCAGTCAAGTGACCTACAATGAGCAGTTCTTC.